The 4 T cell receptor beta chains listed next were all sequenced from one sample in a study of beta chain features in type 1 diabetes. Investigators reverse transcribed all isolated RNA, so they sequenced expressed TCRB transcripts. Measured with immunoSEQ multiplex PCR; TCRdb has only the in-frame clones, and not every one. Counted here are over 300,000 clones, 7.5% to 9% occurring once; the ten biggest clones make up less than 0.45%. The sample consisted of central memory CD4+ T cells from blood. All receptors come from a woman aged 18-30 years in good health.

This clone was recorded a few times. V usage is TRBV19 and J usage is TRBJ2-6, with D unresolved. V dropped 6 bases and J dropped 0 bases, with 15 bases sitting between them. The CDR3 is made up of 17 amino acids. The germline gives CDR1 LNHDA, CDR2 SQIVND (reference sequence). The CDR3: CASSPAVHNSGANVLTF. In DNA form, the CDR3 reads TGTGCCAGTAGCCCCGCCGTACACAACTCTGGGGCCAACGTCCTGACTTTC.

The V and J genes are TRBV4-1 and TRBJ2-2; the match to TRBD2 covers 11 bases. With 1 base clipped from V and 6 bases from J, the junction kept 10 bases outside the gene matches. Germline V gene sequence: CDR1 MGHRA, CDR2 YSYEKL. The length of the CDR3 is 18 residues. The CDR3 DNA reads TGCGCCAGCAGCCAAGTATGGCTAGCGGGAGGAGGGGCCGGGGAGCTGTTTTTT. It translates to CASSQVWLAGGGAGELFF.

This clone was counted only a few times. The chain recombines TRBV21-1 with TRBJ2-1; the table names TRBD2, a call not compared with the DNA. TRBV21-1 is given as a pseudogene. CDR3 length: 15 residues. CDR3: CASNGGATLGNEQFF. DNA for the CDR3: TGTGCCAGCAATGGGGGGGCTACCCTGGGTAATGAGCAGTTCTTC.

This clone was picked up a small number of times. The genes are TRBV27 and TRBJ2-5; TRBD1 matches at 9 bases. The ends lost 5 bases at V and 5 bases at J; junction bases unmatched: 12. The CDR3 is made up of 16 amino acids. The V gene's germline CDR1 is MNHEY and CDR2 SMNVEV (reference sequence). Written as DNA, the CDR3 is TGTGCCAGCAGTCTGAGGAGGACAGGGGAGGTTGAGACCCAGTACTTC. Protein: CASSLRRTGEVETQYF.